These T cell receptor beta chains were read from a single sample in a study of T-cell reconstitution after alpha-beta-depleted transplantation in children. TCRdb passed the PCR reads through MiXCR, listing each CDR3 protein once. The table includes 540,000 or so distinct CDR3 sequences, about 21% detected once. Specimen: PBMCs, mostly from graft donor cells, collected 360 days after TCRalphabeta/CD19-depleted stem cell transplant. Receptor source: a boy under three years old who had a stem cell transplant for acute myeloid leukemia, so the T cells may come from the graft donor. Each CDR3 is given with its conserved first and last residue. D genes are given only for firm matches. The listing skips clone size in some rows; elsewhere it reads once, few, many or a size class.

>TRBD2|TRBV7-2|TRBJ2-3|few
TGTGCCAGCAGCTGGACTAGAACAGATACGCAGTATTTT
CASSWTRTDTQYF
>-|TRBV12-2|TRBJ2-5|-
TGTGCAAGTCGCTTCAGAGGGGGGGAAGCCCAAGAGACCCAGTACTTC
CASRFRGGEAQETQYF
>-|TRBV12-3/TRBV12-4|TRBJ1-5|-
TGTGCCAGCAGTCGTGACGGGGCCAATCAGCCCCAGCATTTT
CASSRDGANQPQHF
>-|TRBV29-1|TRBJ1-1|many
TGCAGCGTTGAAGAAACAGGGAATACTTTCTTT
CSVEETGNTFF
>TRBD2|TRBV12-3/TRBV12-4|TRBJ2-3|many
TGTGCCAGTGGACTAGCGGGGAGCACAGATACGCAGTATTTT
CASGLAGSTDTQYF
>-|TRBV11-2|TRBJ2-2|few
TGTGCCAGCAGCTTAGAGGGGGGTAGGGCCGTCAACACCGGGGAGCTGTTTTTT
CASSLEGGRAVNTGELFF
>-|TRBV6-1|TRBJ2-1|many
TGTGCCAGCAGGAAAGGGGTATCGTACTACAATGAGCAGTTCTTC
CASRKGVSYYNEQFF
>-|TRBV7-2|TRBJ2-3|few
TGTGCCAGCAGCTTAGCCAGGGGACTAAGCACAGATACGCAGTATTTT
CASSLARGLSTDTQYF
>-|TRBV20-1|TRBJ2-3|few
TGCAGTGGCGACAGCTCCCACTATAGCACAGATACGCAGTATTTT
CSGDSSHYSTDTQYF
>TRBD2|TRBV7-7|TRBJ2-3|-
TGTGCCAGCAGCCTAAGATCTAGCGGGGGAGCGGGGGGCACAGATACGCAGTATTTT
CASSLRSSGGAGGTDTQYF
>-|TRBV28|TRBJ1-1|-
TGTGCCAGCAGTTTACACCAGACAGGGAACACTGAAGCTTTCTTT
CASSLHQTGNTEAFF
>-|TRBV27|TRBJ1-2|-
TGTGCCAGCACTCCTTCGGCAGAGAGCTATGGCTACACCTTC
CASTPSAESYGYTF
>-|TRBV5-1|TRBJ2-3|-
TGCGCCAGCAGCTTGCCGGGGGAGAGCACAGATACGCAGTATTTT
CASSLPGESTDTQYF
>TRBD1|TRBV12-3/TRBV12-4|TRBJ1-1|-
TGTGCCAGCAGCCACTCAGGGGGGAGGACTGAAGCTTTCTTT
CASSHSGGRTEAFF
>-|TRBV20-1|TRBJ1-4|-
TGCAGTGCTAGCGACCGACTTTATGAAAAACTGTTTTTT
CSASDRLYEKLFF
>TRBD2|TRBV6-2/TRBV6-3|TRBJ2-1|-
TGTGCCAGCAGTATACTAGCGGGGGGCAATGAGCAGTTCTTC
CASSILAGGNEQFF
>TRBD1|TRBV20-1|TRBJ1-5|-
TGCAGTGCTTTGACAGGGACTAGCAATCAGCCCCAGCATTTT
CSALTGTSNQPQHF
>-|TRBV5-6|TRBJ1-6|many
TGTGCCAGCAGCTCAACAGGGTTGCCTTCACCCCTCCACTTT
CASSSTGLPSPLHF
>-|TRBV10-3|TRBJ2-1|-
TGTGCCATCTCTGCGGGTTTGGAGGCCTACAATGAGCAGTTCTTC
CAISAGLEAYNEQFF
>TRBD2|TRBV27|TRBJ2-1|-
TGTGCCAGCAGCCAGACTAGCGGGGGGGGGAATGAGCAGTTCTTC
CASSQTSGGGNEQFF
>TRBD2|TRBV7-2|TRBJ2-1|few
TGTGCCAGCAGCGAACCGGGACTACAATCCTACAATGAGCAGTTCTTC
CASSEPGLQSYNEQFF
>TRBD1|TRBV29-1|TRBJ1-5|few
TGCAGCGCAAGAACGTCAGGGGGCGAGCAGCCCCAGCATTTT
CSARTSGGEQPQHF
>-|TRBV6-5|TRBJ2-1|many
TGTGCCAGCAGTTCGGGGCGGGGATCCTACAATGAGCAGTTCTTC
CASSSGRGSYNEQFF